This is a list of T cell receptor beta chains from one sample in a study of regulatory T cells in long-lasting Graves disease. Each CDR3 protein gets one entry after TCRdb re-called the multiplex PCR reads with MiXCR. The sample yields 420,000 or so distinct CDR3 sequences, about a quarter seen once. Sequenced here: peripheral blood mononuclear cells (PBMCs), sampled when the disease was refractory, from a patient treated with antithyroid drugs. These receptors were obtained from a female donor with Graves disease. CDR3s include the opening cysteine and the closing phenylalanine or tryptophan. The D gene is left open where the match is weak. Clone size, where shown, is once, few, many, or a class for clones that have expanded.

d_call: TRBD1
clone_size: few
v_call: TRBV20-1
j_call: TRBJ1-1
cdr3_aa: CSASTGALTEAFF
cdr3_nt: TGCAGTGCGTCGACAGGGGCTCTAACTGAAGCTTTCTTT

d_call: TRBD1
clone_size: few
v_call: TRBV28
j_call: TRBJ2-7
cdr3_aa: CAIRGGSPIYEQYF
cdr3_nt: TGTGCCATCAGAGGGGGCTCCCCGATCTACGAGCAGTACTTC

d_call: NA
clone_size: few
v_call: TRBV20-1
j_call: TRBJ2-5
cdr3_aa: CSPRRDTQETQYF
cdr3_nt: TGCAGTCCCCGAAGGGACACACAAGAGACCCAGTACTTC

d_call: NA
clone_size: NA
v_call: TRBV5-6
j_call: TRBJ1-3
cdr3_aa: CASSNTGNSGNTIYF
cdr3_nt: TGTGCCAGCAGCAATACAGGGAACTCTGGAAACACCATATATTTT

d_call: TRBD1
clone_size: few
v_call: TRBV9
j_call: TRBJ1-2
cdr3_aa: CASSARTGAYDGYTF
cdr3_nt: TGTGCCAGCAGCGCCCGGACAGGGGCCTATGATGGCTACACCTTC

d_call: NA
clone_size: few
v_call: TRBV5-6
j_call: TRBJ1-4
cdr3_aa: CASSLAVARGEKLFF
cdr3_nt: TGTGCCAGCAGCTTGGCCGTCGCGAGAGGTGAAAAACTGTTTTTT

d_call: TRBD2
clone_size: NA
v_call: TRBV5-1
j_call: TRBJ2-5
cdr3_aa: CASSSPTIRGRLAGDDRQETQYF
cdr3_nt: TGCGCCAGCAGCTCCCCGACAATACGGGGTAGACTAGCGGGAGATGACAGGCAAGAGACCCAGTACTTC

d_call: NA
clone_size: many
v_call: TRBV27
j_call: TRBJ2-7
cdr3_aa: CASNPQGSSYEQYF
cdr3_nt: TGTGCCAGCAATCCACAGGGTAGCTCCTACGAGCAGTACTTC

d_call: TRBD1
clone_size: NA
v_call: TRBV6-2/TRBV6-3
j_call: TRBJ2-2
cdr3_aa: CASSGQGSDTGELFF
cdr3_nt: TGTGCCAGCAGTGGACAGGGGTCTGACACCGGGGAGCTGTTTTTT

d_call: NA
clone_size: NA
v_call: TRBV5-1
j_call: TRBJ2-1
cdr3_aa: CASSLGGEGRNEQFF
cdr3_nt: TGCGCCAGCAGCTTAGGGGGGGAGGGCCGGAATGAGCAGTTCTTC

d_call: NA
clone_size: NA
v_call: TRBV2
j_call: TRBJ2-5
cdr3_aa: CASSAVRGRETHYF
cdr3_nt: TGTGCCAGCAGTGCGGTGAGGGGAAGGGAGACCCATTACTTC

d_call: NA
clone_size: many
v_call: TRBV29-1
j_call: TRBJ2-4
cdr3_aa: CSVAAVGDIQYF
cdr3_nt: TGCAGCGTTGCTGCAGTCGGGGACATTCAGTACTTC

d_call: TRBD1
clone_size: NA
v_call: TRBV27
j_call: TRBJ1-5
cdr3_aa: CASSLLIHHRGQGTQPQHF
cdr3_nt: TGTGCCAGCAGTTTATTAATACATCATCGGGGACAGGGCACTCAGCCCCAGCATTTT

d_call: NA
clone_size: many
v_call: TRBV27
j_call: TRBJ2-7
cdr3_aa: CASSIGQGIVYEQYF
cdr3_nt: TGTGCCAGCAGTATAGGTCAGGGAATAGTCTACGAGCAGTACTTC

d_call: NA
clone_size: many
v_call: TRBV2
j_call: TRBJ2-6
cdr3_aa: CASSVESGANVLTF
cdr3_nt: TGTGCCAGCAGTGTAGAGTCTGGGGCCAACGTCCTGACTTTC

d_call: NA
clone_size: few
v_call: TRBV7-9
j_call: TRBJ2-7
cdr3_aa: CASSFVQLGNYEQYF
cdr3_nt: TGTGCCAGCAGCTTTGTTCAGTTGGGGAACTACGAGCAGTACTTC

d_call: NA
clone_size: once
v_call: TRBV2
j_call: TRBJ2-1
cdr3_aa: CASSLTPFYNEQFF
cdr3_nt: TGTGCCAGCAGTTTGACTCCTTTCTACAATGAGCAGTTCTTC

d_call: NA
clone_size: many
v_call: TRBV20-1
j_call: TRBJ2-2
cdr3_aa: CSVYGLSGELFF
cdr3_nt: TGCAGTGTTTATGGACTATCCGGGGAGCTGTTTTTT

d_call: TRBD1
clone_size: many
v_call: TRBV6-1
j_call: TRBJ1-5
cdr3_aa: CASRWTGINQPQHF
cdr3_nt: TGTGCCAGCAGATGGACAGGTATCAATCAGCCCCAGCATTTT

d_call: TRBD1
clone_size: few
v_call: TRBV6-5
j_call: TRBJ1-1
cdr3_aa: CASSYSNLLDRGMDGTEAFF
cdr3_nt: TGTGCCAGCAGTTACTCGAACCTTCTGGACAGGGGGATGGATGGCACTGAAGCTTTCTTT

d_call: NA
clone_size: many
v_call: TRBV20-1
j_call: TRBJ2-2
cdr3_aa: CSARGGPFLGAGELFF
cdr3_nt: TGCAGTGCTAGAGGGGGCCCGTTTCTCGGCGCCGGGGAGCTGTTTTTT

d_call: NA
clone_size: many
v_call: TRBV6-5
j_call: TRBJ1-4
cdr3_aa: CASSYSGTGNEKLFF
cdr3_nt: TGTGCCAGCAGTTACTCTGGGACGGGGAATGAAAAACTGTTTTTT

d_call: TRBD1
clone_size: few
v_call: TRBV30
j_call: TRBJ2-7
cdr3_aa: CAWSRGTDRYEQYF
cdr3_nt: TGTGCCTGGAGTAGGGGGACAGATCGGTACGAGCAGTACTTC

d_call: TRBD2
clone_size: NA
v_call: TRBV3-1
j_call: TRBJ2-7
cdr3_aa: CASSQAFSGRAGEQYF
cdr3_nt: TGTGCCAGCAGCCAAGCATTCAGCGGGAGGGCCGGCGAGCAGTACTTC

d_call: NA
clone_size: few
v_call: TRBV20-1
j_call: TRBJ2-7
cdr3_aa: CSARVRGLYEQYF
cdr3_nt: TGCAGTGCTAGAGTGCGGGGACTCTACGAGCAGTACTTC

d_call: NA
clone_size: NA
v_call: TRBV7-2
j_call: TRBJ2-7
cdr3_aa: CASSSRGDSYEQYF
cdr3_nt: TGTGCCAGCAGCTCCAGGGGTGACTCCTACGAGCAGTACTTC

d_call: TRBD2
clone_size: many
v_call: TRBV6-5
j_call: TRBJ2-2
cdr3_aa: CASSSSGGNTGELFF
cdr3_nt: TGTGCCAGCAGTTCTAGCGGGGGAAACACCGGGGAGCTGTTTTTT

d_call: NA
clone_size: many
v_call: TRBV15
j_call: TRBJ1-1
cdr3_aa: CATSRDKGTLNTEAFF
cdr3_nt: TGTGCCACCAGCAGAGATAAGGGAACTCTGAACACTGAAGCTTTCTTT

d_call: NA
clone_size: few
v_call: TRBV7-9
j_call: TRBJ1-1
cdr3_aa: CASSTGFRNTEAFF
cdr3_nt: TGTGCCAGCAGCACAGGGTTTCGGAACACTGAAGCTTTCTTT

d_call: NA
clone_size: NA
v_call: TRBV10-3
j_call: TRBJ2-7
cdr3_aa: CAISKEGVSYEQYF
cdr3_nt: TGTGCCATCAGCAAGGAGGGAGTCTCCTACGAGCAGTACTTC

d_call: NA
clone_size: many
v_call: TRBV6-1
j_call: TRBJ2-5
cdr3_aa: CASRDRDGVTQETQYF
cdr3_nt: TGTGCCAGCAGGGACCGGGACGGAGTCACCCAAGAGACCCAGTACTTC

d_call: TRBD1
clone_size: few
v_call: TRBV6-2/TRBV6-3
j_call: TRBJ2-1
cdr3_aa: CASSEQGQGYNEQFF
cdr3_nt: TGTGCCAGCAGTGAACAGGGACAGGGATACAATGAGCAGTTCTTC

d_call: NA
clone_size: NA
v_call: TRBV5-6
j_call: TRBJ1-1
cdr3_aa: CASRSIMNTEAFF
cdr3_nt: TGTGCCAGCCGGAGTATCATGAACACTGAAGCTTTCTTT